This TCR beta chain was captured in a study of cytotoxic CD8 clonotypes in ibrutinib-treated CLL. Study results and limitations: Starting clonality was above that of age-matched healthy donors and tracked circulating CD8+ T-cell counts.

Comment on this clone: The antigen is unknown.

CDR3 length: 16 residues. J lost 4 bases, V lost 5 bases, and 9 bases had no gene match. Germline V CDR1 and CDR2: MGHDK, SYGVNS. Generated by immunoSEQ multiplex PCR, the TCRdb table keeps only in-frame clones and is missing some. This sample has approximately 97,000 clones, with 60% to 80% found just once. The sequence came from a human donor with chronic lymphocytic leukemia. The rearrangement links TRBV25-1 to TRBJ2-3; 10 bases align to TRBD1. The sample in question was PBMCs, obtained after 24 months of ibrutinib treatment. The CDR3 here is CASSYWGQGNADTQYF. CDR3 sequence (DNA): TGTGCCAGCAGTTACTGGGGACAGGGGAACGCAGATACGCAGTATTTT.